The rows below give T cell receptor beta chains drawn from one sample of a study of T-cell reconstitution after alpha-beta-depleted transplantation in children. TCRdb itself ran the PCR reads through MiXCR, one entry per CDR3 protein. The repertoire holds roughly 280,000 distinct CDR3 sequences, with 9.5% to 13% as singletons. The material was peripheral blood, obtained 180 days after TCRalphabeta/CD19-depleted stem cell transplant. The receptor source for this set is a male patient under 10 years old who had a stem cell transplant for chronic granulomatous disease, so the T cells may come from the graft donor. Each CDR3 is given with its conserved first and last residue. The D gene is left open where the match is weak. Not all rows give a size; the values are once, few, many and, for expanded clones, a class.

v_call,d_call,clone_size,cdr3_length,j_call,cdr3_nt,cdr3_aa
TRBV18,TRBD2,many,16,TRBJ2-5,TGTGCCAGCTCACTGCAACTAGCGGAGGGCCAAGGGGCCCAGTACTTC,CASSLQLAEGQGAQYF
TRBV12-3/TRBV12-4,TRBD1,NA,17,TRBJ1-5,TGTGCCAGCAGCTCACCGTCTGACAGGGGGCTGGGGCAGCCCCAGCATTTT,CASSSPSDRGLGQPQHF
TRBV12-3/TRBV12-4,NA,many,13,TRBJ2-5,TGTGCCAGCAGTTTAGCTAGTAAAGAGACCCAGTACTTC,CASSLASKETQYF
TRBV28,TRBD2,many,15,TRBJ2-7,TGTGCCAGCAGATTTAGCGGGAGGGGTACCTACGAGCAGTACTTC,CASRFSGRGTYEQYF
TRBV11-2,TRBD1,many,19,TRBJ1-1,TGTGCCAGCAGCTTAACCGTTTTGACAGGGGGCTACCTGAGGACTGAAGCTTTCTTT,CASSLTVLTGGYLRTEAFF
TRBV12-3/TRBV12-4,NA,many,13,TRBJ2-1,TGTGCCAGTAAAGGTTCTGTATACAATGAGCAGTTCTTC,CASKGSVYNEQFF
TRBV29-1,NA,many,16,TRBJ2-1,TGCAGCGTTGAACTTCAGGGGACATCCTCCTACAATGAGCAGTTCTTC,CSVELQGTSSYNEQFF
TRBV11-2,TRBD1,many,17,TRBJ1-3,TGTGCCAGCAGCTTAGGGACAGGGAGGGAGTCTGGAAACACCATATATTTT,CASSLGTGRESGNTIYF
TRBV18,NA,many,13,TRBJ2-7,TGTGCCAGCTCACCACCGGCCAGCTACGAGCAGTACTTC,CASSPPASYEQYF
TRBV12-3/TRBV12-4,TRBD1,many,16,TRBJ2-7,TGTGCCAGCAGTTCAACGGCGGACAGGGACTCCTACGAGCAGTACTTC,CASSSTADRDSYEQYF
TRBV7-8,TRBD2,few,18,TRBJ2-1,TGTGCCAGCAGCTTATCGATTGTGAGACTAGCGGGAGTCAATGAGCAGTTCTTC,CASSLSIVRLAGVNEQFF
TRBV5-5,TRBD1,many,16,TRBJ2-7,TGTGCCAGCAGCTCCACTACAGGGGGCGCTTTCTACGAGCAGTACTTC,CASSSTTGGAFYEQYF
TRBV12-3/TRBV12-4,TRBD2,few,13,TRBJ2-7,TGTGCCAGCAGGTCTAGCGGATCCTACGAGCAGTACTTC,CASRSSGSYEQYF
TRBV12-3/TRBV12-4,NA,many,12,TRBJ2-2,TGTGCCAGCAGCTTGGGGTACGGGGAGCTGTTTTTT,CASSLGYGELFF
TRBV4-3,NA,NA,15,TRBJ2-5,TGCGCCAGCAGCCCCATCGGAGGGGCGGGGGAGACCCAGTACTTC,CASSPIGGAGETQYF
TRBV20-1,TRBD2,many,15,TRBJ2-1,TGCAGTGCTAGCGCACTAGCGGGGGGCCCCAATGAGCAGTTCTTC,CSASALAGGPNEQFF